The present T cell receptor (beta chain) was sequenced within a study of shared clonotypes between healthy human individuals. Study-level information: CD4 naive and CD4 memory each took three plates per donor, while CD8 naive took two and CD8 memory one.

V was pared by 5 bases and J by 1 base, with 7 bases of the junction left unmatched. CDR1 SEHNR and CDR2 FQNEAQ come from the germline V gene (reference sequence). The CDR3 is 17 amino acids. The method was immunoSEQ multiplex PCR; TCRdb's version includes in-frame clones alone and lacks a portion of them. The profile covers some 1 million clones, with 70% to 80% appearing a single time and around 1.5% taken by the ten largest. Each sample came from a Caucasian adult donor living in Nashville, Tennessee. The specimen was memory CD4+ T cells sorted from blood. Subset indicated: CD45RA-negative fraction. This receptor was identified in a man aged 18 to 30 in good health. The chain links TRBV7-9 to TRBJ2-7, with 14 nucleotides matching TRBD2. CDR3 in amino acids: CASSRTSGRSFSYEQYF. Written as DNA, the CDR3 is TGTGCCAGCAGCCGGACTAGCGGGAGGTCCTTTTCCTACGAGCAGTACTTC.